This T cell receptor beta chain originates from a study of early T cells in non-severe SARS-CoV-2 infection. At the level of the study: Alpha and beta chains were unpaired, from unsorted whole-blood bulk RNA.

Researchers tagged individual cDNA molecules with unique molecular identifiers. TCRdb analysed the 5' RACE reads with MiXCR anew, one entry per CDR3 protein. The data hold some 77,000 distinct CDR3 sequences, with roughly 5.3% observed a single time. Study results and limitations: VDJdb matching, biased toward anti-spike CD8 responses, missed private and CD4 specificities.

The CDR3 contains 14 residues. V shed 1 base and J shed 6 bases, with 13 bases lying between them. Germline CDR1 is DFQATT and CDR2 is SNEGSKA (reference sequence). This clonotype was observed many times. As yet, its antigen is unknown. Source: whole blood, taken at baseline. The TCR comes from an adult who was a healthcare worker with PCR-confirmed SARS-CoV-2 infection or an uninfected control (not recorded which). The chain combines TRBV20-1 with TRBJ2-1; D call uncertain. As DNA, the CDR3 is TGCAGTGCTAGAGTCATGCGGACCCTCAATGAGCAGTTCTTC. As protein: CSARVMRTLNEQFF.